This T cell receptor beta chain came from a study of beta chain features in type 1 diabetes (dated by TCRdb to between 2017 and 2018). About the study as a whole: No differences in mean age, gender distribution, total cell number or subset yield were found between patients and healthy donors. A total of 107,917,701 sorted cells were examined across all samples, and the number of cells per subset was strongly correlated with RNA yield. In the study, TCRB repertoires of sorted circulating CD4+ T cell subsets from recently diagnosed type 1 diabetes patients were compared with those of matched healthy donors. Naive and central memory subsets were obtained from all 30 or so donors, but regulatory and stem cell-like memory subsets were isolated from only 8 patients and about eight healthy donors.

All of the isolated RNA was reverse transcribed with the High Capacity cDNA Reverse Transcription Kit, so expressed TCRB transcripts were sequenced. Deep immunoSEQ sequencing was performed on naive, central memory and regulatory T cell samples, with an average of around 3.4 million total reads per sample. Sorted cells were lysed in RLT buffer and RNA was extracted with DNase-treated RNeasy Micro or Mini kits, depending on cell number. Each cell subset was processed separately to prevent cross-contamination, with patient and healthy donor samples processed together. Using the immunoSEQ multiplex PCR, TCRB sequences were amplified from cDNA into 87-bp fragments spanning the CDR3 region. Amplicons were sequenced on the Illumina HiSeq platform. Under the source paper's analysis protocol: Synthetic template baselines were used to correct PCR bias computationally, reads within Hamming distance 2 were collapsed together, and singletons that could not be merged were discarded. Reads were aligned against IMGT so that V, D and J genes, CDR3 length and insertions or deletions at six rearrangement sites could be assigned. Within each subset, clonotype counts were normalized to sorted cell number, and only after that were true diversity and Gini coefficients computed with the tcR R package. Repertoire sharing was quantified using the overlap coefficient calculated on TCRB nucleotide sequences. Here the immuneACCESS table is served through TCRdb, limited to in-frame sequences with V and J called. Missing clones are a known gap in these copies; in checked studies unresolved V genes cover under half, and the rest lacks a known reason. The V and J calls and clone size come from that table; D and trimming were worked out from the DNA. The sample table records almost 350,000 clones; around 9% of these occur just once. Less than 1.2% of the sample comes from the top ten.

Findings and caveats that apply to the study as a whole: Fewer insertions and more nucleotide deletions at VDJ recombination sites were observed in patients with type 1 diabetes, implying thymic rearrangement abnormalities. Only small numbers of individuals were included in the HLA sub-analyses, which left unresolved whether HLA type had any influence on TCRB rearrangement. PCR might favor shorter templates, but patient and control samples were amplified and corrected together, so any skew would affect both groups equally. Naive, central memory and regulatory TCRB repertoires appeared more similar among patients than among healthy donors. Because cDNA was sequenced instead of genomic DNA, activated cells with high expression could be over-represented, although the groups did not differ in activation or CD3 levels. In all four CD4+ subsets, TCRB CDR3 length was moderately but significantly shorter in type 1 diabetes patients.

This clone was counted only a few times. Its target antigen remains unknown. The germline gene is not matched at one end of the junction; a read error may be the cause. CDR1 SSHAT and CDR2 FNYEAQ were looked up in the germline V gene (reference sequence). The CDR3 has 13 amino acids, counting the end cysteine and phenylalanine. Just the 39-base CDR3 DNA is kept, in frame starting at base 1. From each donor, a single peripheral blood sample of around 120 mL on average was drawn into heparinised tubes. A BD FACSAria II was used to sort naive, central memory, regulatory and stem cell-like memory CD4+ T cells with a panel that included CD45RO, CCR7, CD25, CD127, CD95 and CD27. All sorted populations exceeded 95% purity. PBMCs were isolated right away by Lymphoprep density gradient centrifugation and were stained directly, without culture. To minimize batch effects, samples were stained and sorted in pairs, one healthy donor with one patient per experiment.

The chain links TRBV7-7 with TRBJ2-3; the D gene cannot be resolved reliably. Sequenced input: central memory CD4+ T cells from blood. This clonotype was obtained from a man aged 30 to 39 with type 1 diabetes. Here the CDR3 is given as CASSLAGQNTQYF. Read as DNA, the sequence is TGTGCTAGCAGCTTAGCTGGCCAGAATACGCAGTATTTT.